The 10 T cell receptor beta chains below all came from one sample that was sequenced in a study of cytomegalovirus exposure and HLA in healthy donors. The PCR ran on 60 Vbeta and 13 Jbeta primers. Clones were read by immunoSEQ multiplex PCR, and TCRdb kept only the in-frame ones, dropping some. There are more than 85,000 clones in the sample; 55% to 80% occur only once, and less than 1.5% lies in the top ten. The sequencing sample was made of PBMCs. These receptors came from a female donor in good health and CMV-seronegative.

The DNA for the CDR3 is TGTGCCAGCAGCCCCACAGTGAGTGGCTACACCTTC. As protein: CASSPTVSGYTF. The chain uses TRBV6-1 and TRBJ1-2; D ambiguous. Per the germline V gene, CDR1 is MNHNS and CDR2 is SASEGT. This CDR3 contains 12 residues. The V end lost 6 bases, the J end lost 7 bases, and 12 bases lay between the germline ends.

The sample holds a few counts of this clone. This rearrangement joins TRBV5-6 to TRBJ1-1; no definite D call. The CDR3 is 13 residues long. V was clipped by 2 bases and J by 1 base, with 6 bases between them. CDR1 and CDR2 from the germline V gene are SGHDT and YYEEEE. The CDR3 region has the DNA TGTGCCAGCAGCTTCCAGGCGAACACTGAAGCTTTCTTT. Translating it yields CASSFQANTEAFF.

The CDR3 bases are TGTGCCAGCAGTTCACCGGGACAGCTCTCAGAAGCTTTCTTT. It specifies CASSSPGQLSEAFF. The chain employs TRBV27 and TRBJ1-1; TRBD1 aligns across 7 bases. Germline CDR1 reads MNHEY; CDR2 reads SMNVEV (reference sequence). With V trimmed by 4 bases and J by 8 bases, 10 bases remained unmatched. The CDR3 extends over 14 amino acids.

The J gene is TRBJ1-5, the V gene TRBV19, with 9 bases fitting TRBD1. The V gene end was trimmed by 7 bases and the J gene end by 2 bases; junction bases not matched to a gene: 12. The CDR3 extends over 17 amino acids. Germline lookup yields CDR1 LNHDA and CDR2 SQIVND (reference sequence). DNA of the CDR3: TGTGCCAGTATCGCACCGGGACAGGGAAGAGGCAATCAGCCCCAGCATTTT. Translating it yields CASIAPGQGRGNQPQHF.

The genes are TRBV30 and TRBJ2-5, with D possibly TRBD2 on 7 matching bases. The CDR3 length is 13 residues. Germline V lookup: CDR1 GTSNPN, CDR2 SVGIG (reference sequence). Trimming removed 3 bases at V and 7 bases at J, with 15 bases between. The CDR3 loop reads CAWREPGGGTQYF. CDR3 nucleotide sequence: TGTGCCTGGAGAGAACCGGGGGGCGGGACCCAGTACTTC.

A remark on this clone: At the DNA level, this CDR3 is encoded by other sequences in the same sample as well. The chain carries TRBV7-9 and TRBJ2-7, with a possible D match to TRBD2 (5 bases). The CDR3 spans 13 residues. CDR1 is SEHNR and CDR2 is FQNEAQ in the germline V gene (reference sequence). V was shortened by 1 base and J by 2 bases, with 6 bases between the two germline ends. This chain's CDR3 is CASSLGGTYEQYF. CDR3 sequence (DNA): TGTGCCAGCAGCTTAGGAGGGACCTACGAGCAGTACTTC.

V is TRBV5-4 and J is TRBJ1-2; D might be TRBD1 (6 bases). CDR3 length: 16 residues. Trimming took off 0 bases at V and 5 bases at J, with 17 bases between the two ends. CDR1 SGHNT and CDR2 YYREEE come from the germline V gene (reference sequence). The CDR3 DNA reads as TGTGCCAGCAGCTTGGGAGGGTCAGGGGATGGGTATGGCTACACCTTC. Protein product: CASSLGGSGDGYGYTF.

The genes are TRBV29-1 and TRBJ2-7; 12 bases are a match to TRBD2. J was trimmed by 3 bases and V by 2 bases; bases with no gene match: 5. The germline CDR1 and CDR2 sequences are SQVTM and ANQGSEA. The CDR3 sequence is 15 residues long. Written as DNA, the CDR3 is TGCAGCGTTGAACGGGCTAGCGGGAGGGACTACGAGCAGTACTTC. Translated: CSVERASGRDYEQYF.

V gene TRBV4-1 combines with J gene TRBJ1-2, with 8 bases identical to TRBD1. The CDR3 loop spans 13 amino acids. J gave up 11 bases and V 2 bases, and 7 bases lay outside the gene matches. Germline values: CDR1 MGHRA, CDR2 YSYEKL. CDR3 loop: CASSQSRTGTYTF. Here the CDR3 DNA reads TGCGCCAGCAGCCAATCTCGGACAGGGACATACACCTTC.

J is TRBJ1-3 and V is TRBV5-8; TRBD1 is a possible D gene (5 bases). The V gene lost 4 bases and the J gene lost 3 bases, with 14 bases spanning the gap. CDR1 is SGHTS, CDR2 YDEGEE, per germline. This CDR3 has 15 amino acids. CDR3 sequence reads: CASSDRDWIGNTIYF. In DNA, the CDR3 is TGTGCCAGCAGCGATAGGGACTGGATTGGAAACACCATATATTTT.